This T cell receptor (beta chain) came from a study of blood T cell repertoires in COVID-19. Participants spanned ages about 18 to 90 years and resided in 20 to 30 US areas. This clone was seen a single time. Mismatch with germline at one junction end may stem from a read error. Sequenced by immunoSEQ multiplex PCR; TCRdb stores in-frame clones only, minus some. This sample carries about 180,000 clones, roughly nine tenths of them seen once, and the ten largest clones take approximately 2.5%. This CDR3 has 15 residues. Per the germline V gene, CDR1 is MNHEY and CDR2 is SMNVEV (reference sequence). Sequences were obtained from PBMCs or T cells enriched from blood (not recorded which). V and J are TRBV27 and TRBJ2-7, with 13 positions matching TRBD2. The receptor was isolated from a woman between 40 and 55 years old with acute COVID-19. The CDR3 sequence is CASSPGLAGSFEQYF. The CDR3 nucleotides are TGTGCCAGCAGTCCGGGACTAGCGGGGTCCTTCGAGCAGTACTTC.